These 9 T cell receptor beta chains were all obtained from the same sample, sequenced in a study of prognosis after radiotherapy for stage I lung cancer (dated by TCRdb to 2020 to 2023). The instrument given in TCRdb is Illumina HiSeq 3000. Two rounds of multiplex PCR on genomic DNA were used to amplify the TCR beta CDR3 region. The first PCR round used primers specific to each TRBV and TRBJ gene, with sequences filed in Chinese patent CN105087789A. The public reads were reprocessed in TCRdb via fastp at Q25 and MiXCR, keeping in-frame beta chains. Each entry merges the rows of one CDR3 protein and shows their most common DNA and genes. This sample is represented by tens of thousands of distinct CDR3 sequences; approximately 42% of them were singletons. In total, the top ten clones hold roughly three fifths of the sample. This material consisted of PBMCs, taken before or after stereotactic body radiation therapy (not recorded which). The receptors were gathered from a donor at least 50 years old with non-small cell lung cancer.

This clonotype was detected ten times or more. CDR3 sequence reads: CASSLPSGFNEQFF. DNA of the CDR3: TGCGCCAGCAGCTTACCTTCAGGGTTCAATGAGCAGTTCTTC. The genes are TRBV5-1 and TRBJ2-1; D is perhaps TRBD1 (5 bases). This CDR3 has 14 amino acids. V lost 2 bases to trimming and J lost 6 bases, with 12 bases between them. The V gene's germline CDR1 is SGHRS and CDR2 YFSETQ.

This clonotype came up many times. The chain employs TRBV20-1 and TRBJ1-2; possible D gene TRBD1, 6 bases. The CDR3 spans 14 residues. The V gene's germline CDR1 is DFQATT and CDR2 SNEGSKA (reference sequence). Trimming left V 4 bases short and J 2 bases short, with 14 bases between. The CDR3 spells CSAMSSDRNYGYTF. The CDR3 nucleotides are TGCAGTGCTATGTCTTCCGACAGGAACTATGGCTACACCTTC.

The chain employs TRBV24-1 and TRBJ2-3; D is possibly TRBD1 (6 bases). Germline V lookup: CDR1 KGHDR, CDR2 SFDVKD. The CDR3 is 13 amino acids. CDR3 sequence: CETARGSTDTQYF. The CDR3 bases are TGTGAAACTGCCAGGGGTAGCACAGATACGCAGTATTTT.

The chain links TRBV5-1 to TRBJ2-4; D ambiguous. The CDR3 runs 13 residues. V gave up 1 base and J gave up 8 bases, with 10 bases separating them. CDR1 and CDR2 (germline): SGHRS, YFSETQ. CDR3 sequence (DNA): TGCGCCAGCAGCTTGAGGTCCGTTGACATTCAGTACTTC. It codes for CASSLRSVDIQYF.

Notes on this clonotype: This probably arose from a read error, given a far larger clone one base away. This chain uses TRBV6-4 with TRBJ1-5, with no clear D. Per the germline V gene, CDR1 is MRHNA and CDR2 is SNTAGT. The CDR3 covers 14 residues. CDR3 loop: CASSYSPVDQPQHF. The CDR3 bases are TGTGCCAGCAGTTACTCTCCAGTGGATCAGCCCCAGCATTTT.

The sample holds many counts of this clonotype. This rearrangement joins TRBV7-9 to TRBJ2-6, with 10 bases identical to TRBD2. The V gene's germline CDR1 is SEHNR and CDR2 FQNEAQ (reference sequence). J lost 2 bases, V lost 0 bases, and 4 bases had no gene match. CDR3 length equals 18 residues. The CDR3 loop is CASSLASGGTAGANVLTF. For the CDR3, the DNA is TGTGCCAGCAGCTTAGCTAGCGGGGGGACCGCTGGGGCCAACGTCCTGACTTTC.

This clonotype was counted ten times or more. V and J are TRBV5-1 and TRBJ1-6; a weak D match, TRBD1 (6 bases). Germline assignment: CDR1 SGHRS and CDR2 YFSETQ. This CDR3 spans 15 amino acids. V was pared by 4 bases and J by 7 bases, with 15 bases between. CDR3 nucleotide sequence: TGCGCCAGCAGCACAGGGCGAGCTAACAATTCACCCCTCCACTTT. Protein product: CASSTGRANNSPLHF. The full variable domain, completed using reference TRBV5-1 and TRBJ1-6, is KAGVTQTPRYLIKTRGQQVTLSCSPISGHRSVSWYQQTPGQGLQFLFEYFSETQRNKGNFPGRFSGRQFSNSRSEMNVSTLELGDSALYLCASSTGRANNSPLHFGNGTRLTVT.

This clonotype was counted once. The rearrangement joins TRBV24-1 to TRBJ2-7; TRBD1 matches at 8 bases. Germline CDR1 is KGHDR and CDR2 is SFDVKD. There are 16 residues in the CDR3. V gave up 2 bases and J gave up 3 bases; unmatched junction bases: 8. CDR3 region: CATSDSDGQGVYEQYF. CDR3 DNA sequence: TGTGCCACCAGTGATTCCGATGGACAGGGAGTCTACGAGCAGTACTTC.

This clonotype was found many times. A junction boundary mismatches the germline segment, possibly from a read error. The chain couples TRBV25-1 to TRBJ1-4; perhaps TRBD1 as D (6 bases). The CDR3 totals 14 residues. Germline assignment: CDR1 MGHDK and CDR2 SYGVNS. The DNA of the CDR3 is TGTGCCAGCAGTCAATACAGGGCCGCTGAAAAACTGTTTTTT. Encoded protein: CASSQYRAAEKLFF.